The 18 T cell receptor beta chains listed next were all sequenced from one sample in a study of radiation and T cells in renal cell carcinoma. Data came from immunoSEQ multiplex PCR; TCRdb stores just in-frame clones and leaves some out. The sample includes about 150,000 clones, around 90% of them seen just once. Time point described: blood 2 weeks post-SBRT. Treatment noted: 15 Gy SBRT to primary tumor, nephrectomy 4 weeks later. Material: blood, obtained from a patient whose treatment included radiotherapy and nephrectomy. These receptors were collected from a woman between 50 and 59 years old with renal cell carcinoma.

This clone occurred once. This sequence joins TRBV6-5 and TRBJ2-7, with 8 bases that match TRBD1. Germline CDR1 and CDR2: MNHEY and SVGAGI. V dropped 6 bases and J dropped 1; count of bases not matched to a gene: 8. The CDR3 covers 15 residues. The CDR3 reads CASSPGQGHSYEQYF. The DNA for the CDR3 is TGTGCCAGCAGCCCCGGACAGGGCCATTCCTACGAGCAGTACTTC.

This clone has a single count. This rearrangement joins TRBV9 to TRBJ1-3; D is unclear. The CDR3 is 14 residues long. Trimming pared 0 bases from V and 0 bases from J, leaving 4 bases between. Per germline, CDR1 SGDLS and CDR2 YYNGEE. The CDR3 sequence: CASSVDPSGNTIYF. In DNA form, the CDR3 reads TGTGCCAGCAGCGTAGACCCCTCTGGAAACACCATATATTTT.

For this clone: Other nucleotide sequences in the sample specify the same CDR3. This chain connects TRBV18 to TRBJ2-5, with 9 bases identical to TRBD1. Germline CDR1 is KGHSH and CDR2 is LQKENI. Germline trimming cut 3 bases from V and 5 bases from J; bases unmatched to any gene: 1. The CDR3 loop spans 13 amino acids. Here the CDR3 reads CASSPGQGETQYF. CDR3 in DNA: TGTGCCAGCTCACCGGGACAGGGTGAGACCCAGTACTTC.

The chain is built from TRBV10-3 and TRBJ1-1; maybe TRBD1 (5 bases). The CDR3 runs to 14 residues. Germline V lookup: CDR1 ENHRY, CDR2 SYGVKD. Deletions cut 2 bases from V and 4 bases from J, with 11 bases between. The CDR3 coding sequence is TGTGCCATCAGTGAGCCAGGGTTGCGCACTGAAGCTTTCTTT. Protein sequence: CAISEPGLRTEAFF.

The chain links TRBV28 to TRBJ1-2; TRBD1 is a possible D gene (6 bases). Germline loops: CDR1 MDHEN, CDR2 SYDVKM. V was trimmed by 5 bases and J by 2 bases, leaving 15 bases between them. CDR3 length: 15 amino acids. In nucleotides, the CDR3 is TGTGCCAGCAGTCCCCATTCTGACAGGAACTATGGCTACACCTTC. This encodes CASSPHSDRNYGYTF.

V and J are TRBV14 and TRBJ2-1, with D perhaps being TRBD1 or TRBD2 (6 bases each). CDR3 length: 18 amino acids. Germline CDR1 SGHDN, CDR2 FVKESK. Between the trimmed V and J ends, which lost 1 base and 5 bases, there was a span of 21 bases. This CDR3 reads CASSQVGGGGLLNNEQFF. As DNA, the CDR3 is TGTGCCAGCAGCCAAGTGGGAGGAGGGGGGCTGCTTAACAATGAGCAGTTCTTC. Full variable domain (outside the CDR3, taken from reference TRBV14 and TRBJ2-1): EAGVTQFPSHSVIEKGQTVTLRCDPISGHDNLYWYRRVMGKEIKFLLHFVKESKQDESGMPNNRFLAERTGGTYSTLKVQPAELEDSGVYFCASSQVGGGGLLNNEQFFGPGTRLTVL.

Here the CDR3 DNA reads TGTGCCAGCTCACCACAGGGCGGGAGGACTGGGGCCAACGTCCTGACTTTC. Amino acids: CASSPQGGRTGANVLTF. The chain employs TRBV18 and TRBJ2-6; 8 nucleotides line up with TRBD2. CDR1 is KGHSH, CDR2 LQKENI, per germline. The CDR3 totals 17 residues. Trimming removed 1 base from V and 2 bases from J; junction bases left unmatched: 4.

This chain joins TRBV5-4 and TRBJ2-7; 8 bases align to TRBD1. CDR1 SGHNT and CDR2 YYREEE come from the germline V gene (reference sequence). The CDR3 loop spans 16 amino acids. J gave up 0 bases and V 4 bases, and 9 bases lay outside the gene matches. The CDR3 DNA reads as TGTGCCAGCAGCCCGCCGAGGACAGGGATCTCCTACGAGCAGTACTTC. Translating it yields CASSPPRTGISYEQYF.

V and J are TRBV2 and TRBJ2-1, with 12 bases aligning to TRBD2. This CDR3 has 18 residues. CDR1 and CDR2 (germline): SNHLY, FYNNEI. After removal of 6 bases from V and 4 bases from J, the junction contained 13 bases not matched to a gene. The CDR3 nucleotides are TGTGCCAGCAGGCAACTAGCGGGGGGAGGTTCGGGATACAATGAGCAGTTCTTC. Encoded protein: CASRQLAGGGSGYNEQFF.

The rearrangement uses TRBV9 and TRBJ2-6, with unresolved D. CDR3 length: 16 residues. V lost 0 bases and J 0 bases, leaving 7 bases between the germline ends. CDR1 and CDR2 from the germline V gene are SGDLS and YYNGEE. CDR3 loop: CASSVDGHSGANVLTF. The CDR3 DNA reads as TGTGCCAGCAGCGTAGATGGTCACTCTGGGGCCAACGTCCTGACTTTC.

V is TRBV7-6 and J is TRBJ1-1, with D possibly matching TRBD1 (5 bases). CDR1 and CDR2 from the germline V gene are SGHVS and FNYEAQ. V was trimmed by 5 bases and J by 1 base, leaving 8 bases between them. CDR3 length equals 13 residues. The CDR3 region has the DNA TGTGCCAGCAGCAAGGACACGAACACTGAAGCTTTCTTT. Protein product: CASSKDTNTEAFF. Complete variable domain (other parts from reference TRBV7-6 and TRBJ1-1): GAGVSQSPRYKVTKRGQDVALRCDPISGHVSLYWYRQALGQGPEFLTYFNYEAQQDKSGLPNDRFSAERPEGSISTLTIQRTEQRDSAMYRCASSKDTNTEAFFGQGTRLTVV.

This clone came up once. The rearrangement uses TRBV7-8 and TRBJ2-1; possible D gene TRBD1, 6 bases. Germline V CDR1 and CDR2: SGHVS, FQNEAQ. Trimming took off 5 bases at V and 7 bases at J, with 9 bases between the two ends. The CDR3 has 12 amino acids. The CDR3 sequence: CASSQGRNEQFF. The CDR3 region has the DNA TGTGCCAGCAGCCAGGGGAGAAATGAGCAGTTCTTC.

The CDR3 protein is CASSSMTGSNSPLHF. The CDR3 DNA reads as TGTGCCAGCAGCTCGATGACAGGGTCGAATTCACCCCTCCACTTT. This sequence joins TRBV7-6 and TRBJ1-6; 7 bases are a match to TRBD1. Looked up from germline, CDR1 is SGHVS and CDR2 is FNYEAQ. The V segment lost 4 bases and the J segment 7 bases; nucleotides outside the gene matches: 7. The CDR3 loop spans 15 amino acids.

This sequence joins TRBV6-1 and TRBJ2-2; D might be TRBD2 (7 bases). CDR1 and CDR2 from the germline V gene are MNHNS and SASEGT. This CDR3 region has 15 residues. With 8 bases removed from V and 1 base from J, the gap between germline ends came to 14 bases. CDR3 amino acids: CASGNGGRNTGELFF. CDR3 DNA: TGTGCCAGCGGGAACGGGGGGCGGAACACCGGGGAGCTGTTTTTT.

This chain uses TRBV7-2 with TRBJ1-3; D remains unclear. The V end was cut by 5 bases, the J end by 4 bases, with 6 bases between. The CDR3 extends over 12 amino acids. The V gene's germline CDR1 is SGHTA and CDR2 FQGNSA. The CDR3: CASSPGGNTIYF. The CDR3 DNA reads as TGTGCCAGCAGCCCGGGGGGAAACACCATATATTTT.

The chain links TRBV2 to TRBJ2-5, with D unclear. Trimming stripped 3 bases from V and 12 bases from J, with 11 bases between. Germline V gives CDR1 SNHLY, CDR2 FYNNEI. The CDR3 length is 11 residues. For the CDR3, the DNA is TGTGCCAGCAGTGAGCCAGGCGACGAGTACTTC. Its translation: CASSEPGDEYF. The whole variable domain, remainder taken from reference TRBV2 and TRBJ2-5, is EPEVTQTPSHQVTQMGQEVILRCVPISNHLYFYWYRQILGQKVEFLVSFYNNEISEKSEIFDDQFSVERPDGSNFTLKIRSTKLEDSAMYFCASSEPGDEYFGPGTRLLVL.

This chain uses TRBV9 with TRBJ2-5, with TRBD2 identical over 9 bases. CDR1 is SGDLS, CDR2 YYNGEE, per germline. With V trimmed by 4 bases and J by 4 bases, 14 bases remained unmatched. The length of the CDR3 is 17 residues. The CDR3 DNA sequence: TGTGCCAGCAGCCCATCCGGCGCGGGGGGGCATCTAGAGACCCAGTACTTC. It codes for CASSPSGAGGHLETQYF.

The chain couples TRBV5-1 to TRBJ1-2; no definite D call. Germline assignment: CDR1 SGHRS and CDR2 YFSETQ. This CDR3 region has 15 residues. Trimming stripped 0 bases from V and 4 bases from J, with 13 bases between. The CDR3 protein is CASSLEGIDLYGYTF. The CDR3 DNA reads TGCGCCAGCAGCTTGGAAGGGATAGACCTCTATGGCTACACCTTC.